A single sample is the source of the 10 T cell receptor beta chains below, sequenced in a study of early T cells in non-severe SARS-CoV-2 infection. TCRdb independently ran MiXCR on the 5' RACE reads; one entry per CDR3 protein. The data contain around 63,000 distinct CDR3 sequences, around 5.7% of them singletons. Sequencing was performed on whole blood, taken at baseline. The source of these receptors is an adult who was a healthcare worker with PCR-confirmed SARS-CoV-2 infection or an uninfected control (not recorded which).

The chain links TRBV7-6 to TRBJ1-4, with a weak D call TRBD1 (6 bases). The V gene lost 5 bases and the J gene lost 7 bases, with 17 bases spanning the gap. This CDR3 contains 15 residues. Germline lookup yields CDR1 SGHVS and CDR2 FNYEAQ. The CDR3 DNA is TGTGCCAGCAGCCCTGGGGGGCAGGGAGTTGAAAAACTGTTTTTT. Amino acid sequence: CASSPGGQGVEKLFF.

This clonotype was observed at least ten times. V gene TRBV9 combines with J gene TRBJ2-1; D is undetermined. The CDR3 totals 13 residues. V was pared by 0 bases and J by 8 bases, with 9 bases between. Germline V gene sequence: CDR1 SGDLS, CDR2 YYNGEE. CDR3 region: CASSVATQDEQFF. In DNA form, the CDR3 reads TGTGCCAGCAGCGTAGCTACTCAAGATGAGCAGTTCTTC.

The sample holds a few counts of this clonotype. J is TRBJ2-7 and V is TRBV7-9; 10 nucleotides line up with TRBD2. The CDR3 has 17 residues. With 2 bases clipped from V and 6 bases from J, the junction kept 13 bases outside the gene matches. CDR1 is SEHNR and CDR2 is FQNEAQ in the germline V gene (reference sequence). In DNA form, the CDR3 reads TGTGCCAGCAGCTTACCCAGTTTAAGCGGGAGGGGTTCCGAGCAGTACTTC. It translates to CASSLPSLSGRGSEQYF. The full variable domain, its missing parts supplied by reference TRBV7-9 and TRBJ2-7, is DTGVSQNPRHKITKRGQNVTFRCDPISEHNRLYWYRQTLGQGPEFLTYFQNEAQLEKSRLLSDRFSAERPKGSFSTLEIQRTEQGDSAMYLCASSLPSLSGRGSEQYFGPGTRLTVT.

In its sample, this clonotype was seen many times. The chain joins TRBV20-1 to TRBJ2-1; tentatively, D is TRBD1 (8 bases). CDR3 length: 16 amino acids. CDR1 and CDR2 from the germline V gene are DFQATT and SNEGSKA (reference sequence). V dropped 1 base and J dropped 4 bases, with 17 bases sitting between them. For the CDR3, the DNA is TGCAGTGCTAGAGTTATGAGCGGGACAGGATACAATGAGCAGTTCTTC. This translates into CSARVMSGTGYNEQFF.

This clonotype has ten or more counts. The chain has TRBV6-6 and TRBJ1-2, with D unclear. This CDR3 contains 13 residues. The germline V gene has CDR1 MNHNY and CDR2 SVGAGI (reference sequence). Trimming pared 6 bases from V and 2 bases from J, leaving 10 bases between. For the CDR3, the DNA is TGTGCCAGCAGGGGGAATGCGAACTATGGCTACACCTTC. It encodes CASRGNANYGYTF.

There are many counts of this clonotype. The gene calls are TRBV20-1 and TRBJ2-1; D ambiguous. V was cut by 3 bases and J by 8 bases, with 14 bases left in between. CDR3 length: 13 amino acids. Germline assignment: CDR1 DFQATT and CDR2 SNEGSKA (reference sequence). CDR3 region: CSARTGPSHEQFF. CDR3 in DNA: TGCAGTGCTAGGACTGGGCCCTCCCATGAGCAGTTCTTC.

The chain links TRBV7-8 to TRBJ2-7; TRBD1 aligns across 8 bases. This CDR3 has 15 residues. Germline trimming cut 2 bases from V and 3 bases from J; bases unmatched to any gene: 6. The germline CDR1 and CDR2 sequences are SGHVS and FQNEAQ. The CDR3 DNA reads TGTGCCAGCAGCTTAAATGCAGGGGGCTTCTACGAGCAGTACTTC. Encoded protein: CASSLNAGGFYEQYF.

This sequence joins TRBV7-2 and TRBJ2-1; D possibly corresponds to TRBD2 (6 bases). The CDR3 is 14 residues long. Trimming shortened V by 6 bases and J by 5 bases, and 14 bases separated the two germline ends. Germline V CDR1 and CDR2: SGHTA, FQGNSA. In DNA, the CDR3 is TGTGCCAGCAGTCTGTGGGGACTCAACAATGAGCAGTTCTTC. It codes for CASSLWGLNNEQFF.

This clonotype has a count of ten or more. The rearrangement joins TRBV13 to TRBJ2-7; 9 bases are shared with TRBD1. CDR3 length: 15 amino acids. V lost 2 bases to trimming and J lost 0 bases; unmatched junction nucleotides: 2. Germline V gene sequence: CDR1 PRHDT, CDR2 FYEKMQ (reference sequence). The CDR3 loop reads CASSLTGQGSYEQYF. CDR3 DNA sequence: TGTGCCAGCAGCTTAACGGGACAGGGCTCCTACGAGCAGTACTTC.

This clonotype was observed a few times. The gene calls are TRBV5-1 and TRBJ2-7; D tentatively reads TRBD1 or TRBD2 (6 bases each). This CDR3 is 12 amino acids long. CDR1 is SGHRS, CDR2 YFSETQ, per germline. Between the trimmed V and J ends, which lost 5 bases and 7 bases, there was a span of 13 bases. The CDR3 spells CASRFSGQEQYF. CDR3 DNA sequence: TGCGCCAGCAGATTTAGCGGACAGGAGCAGTACTTC.